A single sample gave rise to the 30 T cell receptor beta chains below, sequenced in a study of vaccination and CD4 T cells after COVID-19. Time point specified: late sampling 161 to 241 days after vaccination in a few convalescent patients. Noted treatment: roughly 10-day PBMC culture with coronavirus spike peptide pools or control peptides (ViraFEST assay). Sequencing of cultured CD4+ T cell DNA used the Oncomine TCR Beta short-read assay. MiXCR, run by TCRdb on the PCR reads, gives a single entry per CDR3 protein. The sample records roughly 20,000 distinct CDR3 sequences, about 43% being singletons. These receptors' targets are unknown. The sequencing used CD4+ T cells from blood, cultured in vitro, collected about 7 months after SARS-CoV-2 vaccination. The origin of the receptors is a human donor who had recovered from COVID-19.

This clonotype was observed a few times. The chain joins TRBV20-1 to TRBJ2-7, with a weak D call TRBD1 (6 bases). Deletions cut 2 bases from V and 4 bases from J, with 24 bases between. Germline values: CDR1 DFQATT, CDR2 SNEGSKA (reference sequence). The CDR3 is 17 amino acids. CDR3 region: CSARPSLADRLGYEQYF. CDR3 coding DNA: TGCAGTGCTAGACCATCCCTGGCCGACAGGCTAGGGTACGAGCAGTACTTC.

This clonotype was recorded a few times. CDR3 amino acids: CSARDPLAGVVEQFF. The DNA of the CDR3 is TGCAGTGCTAGAGATCCGCTAGCGGGAGTGGTTGAGCAGTTCTTC. V is TRBV20-1 and J is TRBJ2-1, with TRBD2 matching 10 bases. This CDR3 contains 15 residues. The V gene's germline CDR1 is DFQATT and CDR2 SNEGSKA (reference sequence). Trimming removed 0 bases from V and 9 bases from J; junction bases left unmatched: 8.

This clonotype was recorded a few times. The chain links TRBV20-1 to TRBJ2-1; no definite D call. V lost 7 bases and J lost 2, with 12 bases in between. CDR1 is DFQATT, CDR2 SNEGSKA, per germline (reference sequence). The CDR3 consists of 13 residues. The CDR3 reads CSGERRTYNEQFF. For the CDR3, the DNA is TGCAGTGGAGAGAGGCGAACCTACAATGAGCAGTTCTTC.

As regards this clonotype: A much bigger clone sits one base away, suggesting this may be a read error. The CDR3 loop is CASSRQGMTGYTF. The CDR3 DNA reads as TGTGCCAGCAGCCGACAGGGAATGACTGGCTACACCTTC. This chain connects TRBV7-2 to TRBJ1-2, with TRBD1 matching over 7 bases. This CDR3 is built from 13 residues. The V and J ends lost 5 bases and 7 bases, in that order; junction bases with no gene match: 7. Germline-derived CDR1 and CDR2 are SGHTA and FQGNSA. The full variable domain, its missing parts supplied by reference TRBV7-2 and TRBJ1-2, is GAGVSQSPSNKVTEKGKDVELRCDPISGHTALYWYRQSLGQGLEFLIYFQGNSAPDKSGLPSDRFSAERTGGSVSTLTIQRTQQEDSAVYLCASSRQGMTGYTFGSGTRLTVV.

The chain links TRBV12-3 or TRBV12-4 to TRBJ2-5, with D perhaps TRBD1 or TRBD2 (7 bases each). Trimming took off 5 bases at V and 4 bases at J, with 11 bases between the two ends. There are 13 residues in the CDR3. CDR3: CASSARGGETQYF. CDR3 coding DNA: TGTGCCAGCAGTGCCAGGGGGGGAGAGACCCAGTACTTC.

This clonotype was detected a few times. The chain uses TRBV7-9 and TRBJ2-1; TRBD1 or TRBD2 may be the D gene (5 bases each). Per the germline V gene, CDR1 is SEHNR and CDR2 is FQNEAQ (reference sequence). The CDR3 consists of 12 residues. V gave up 4 bases and J gave up 9 bases, with 10 bases separating them. The CDR3 protein is CASSWDDSEQFF. CDR3 coding DNA: TGTGCCAGCAGCTGGGACGATAGTGAGCAGTTCTTC.

This chain joins TRBV20-1 and TRBJ2-3; 8 nucleotides match TRBD1. The CDR3 loop spans 13 amino acids. Trimming removed 5 bases from V and 0 bases from J; junction bases left unmatched: 1. Germline V gene data show CDR1 as DFQATT and CDR2 as SNEGSKA (reference sequence). The CDR3 spells CSAWTGSTDTQYF. Written as DNA, the CDR3 is TGCAGTGCTTGGACAGGGAGCACAGATACGCAGTATTTT.

The V call is TRBV28, the J call TRBJ2-5; 8 bases are a match to TRBD2. CDR1 is MDHEN, CDR2 SYDVKM, per germline. CDR3 length equals 15 residues. Trimming cost V 6 bases and J 0 bases; bases outside gene matches: 6. The CDR3 loop reads CASSPSGRYQETQYF. CDR3 DNA: TGTGCCAGCAGCCCGAGCGGGAGATACCAAGAGACCCAGTACTTC.

The chain has TRBV4-1 and TRBJ1-5; D is uncertain. CDR3 size: 13 residues. Germline CDR1 is MGHRA and CDR2 is YSYEKL. Trimming took 0 bases from V and 2 from J, leaving 2 bases between them. This CDR3 reads CASSQDRNQPQHF. The CDR3 DNA reads as TGCGCCAGCAGCCAAGATCGCAATCAGCCCCAGCATTTT.

This chain's CDR3 is CASSEEGSGNQPQHF. The DNA for the CDR3 is TGTGCCAGCAGTGAAGAGGGATCAGGCAATCAGCCCCAGCATTTT. This rearrangement joins TRBV6-1 to TRBJ1-5; D unresolved. Germline V lookup: CDR1 MNHNS, CDR2 SASEGT. CDR3 length: 15 residues. The V end lost 1 base, the J end lost 2 bases, and 9 bases lay between the germline ends.

The chain employs TRBV4-1 and TRBJ1-2; D remains ambiguous. Germline assignment: CDR1 MGHRA and CDR2 YSYEKL. The CDR3 has 14 amino acids. V lost 4 bases to trimming and J lost 4 bases, with 13 bases between them. The CDR3 DNA is TGCGCCAGCAGCCTAGGTCCTTTTAGCTATGGCTACACCTTC. This gives the protein CASSLGPFSYGYTF.

V gene TRBV20-1 combines with J gene TRBJ2-7; no firm D call. Trimming cost V 5 bases and J 3 bases, with 14 bases left between them. From germline, CDR1 is DFQATT and CDR2 SNEGSKA (reference sequence). This CDR3 is 13 amino acids long. CDR3 residues: CSACRTESYEQYF. CDR3 bases: TGCAGTGCTTGCCGAACTGAAAGCTACGAGCAGTACTTC.

The chain joins TRBV29-1 to TRBJ2-5, with D perhaps assigned TRBD1 or TRBD2 (6 bases each). The germline CDR1 and CDR2 sequences are SQVTM and ANQGSEA. The CDR3 extends over 14 amino acids. The ends were cut back, 5 bases at V and 0 bases at J, with 13 bases in the middle. For the CDR3, the DNA is TGCAGCGTTCCCAGGGGCGGGAACCAAGAGACCCAGTACTTC. It yields the protein CSVPRGGNQETQYF.

The chain combines TRBV5-4 with TRBJ2-7, with 12 bases that match TRBD2. This CDR3 has 15 residues. Germline assignment: CDR1 SGHNT and CDR2 YYREEE (reference sequence). V trimming: 0 bases; J trimming: 6 bases; junction bases outside the gene matches: 4. CDR3 in amino acids: CASSLGLAGGREQYF. CDR3 DNA sequence: TGTGCCAGCAGCTTGGGGCTAGCGGGAGGGCGCGAGCAGTACTTC.

This clonotype showed up just a few times. The chain uses TRBV6-1 and TRBJ1-2; weak D call: TRBD1 (5 bases). V lost 8 bases, J lost 4 bases, and 17 bases lay in between. The germline gives CDR1 MNHNS, CDR2 SASEGT. This CDR3 spans 14 amino acids. In nucleotides, the CDR3 is TGTGCCAGCGGGCGGGACCTAACTAGCTATGGCTACACCTTC. This sequence encodes CASGRDLTSYGYTF.

V and J are TRBV7-3 and TRBJ1-1; 9 bases match TRBD1. CDR3 length: 14 amino acids. Unmatched junction bases numbered 2, after V lost 3 bases and J lost 3 bases. CDR1 SGHTA and CDR2 FQGTGA come from the germline V gene. The DNA of the CDR3 is TGTGCCAGCAGCTTGACAGGGGGGGACACTGAAGCTTTCTTT. Translation: CASSLTGGDTEAFF.

The chain employs TRBV11-3 and TRBJ2-2; D might be TRBD1 (6 bases). CDR3 length equals 15 residues. CDR1 is SGHNT and CDR2 is YENEEA in the germline V gene. Trimming cost V 3 bases and J 0 bases, with 8 bases left between them. Here the CDR3 DNA reads TGTGCCAGCAGCTTTAGGACAGCGAACACCGGGGAGCTGTTTTTT. Translated: CASSFRTANTGELFF. The full variable domain, in which reference TRBV11-3 and TRBJ2-2 provide the parts outside the CDR3, is EAGVVQSPRYKIIEKKQPVAFWCNPISGHNTLYWYLQNLGQGPELLIRYENEEAVDDSQLPKDRFSAERLKGVDSTLKIQPAELGDSAVYLCASSFRTANTGELFFGEGSRLTVL.

This clonotype was counted between two and nine times. This rearrangement joins TRBV5-4 to TRBJ2-5; 12 positions agree with TRBD2. This CDR3 region has 15 residues. Germline V gene lookup returns CDR1 SGHNT and CDR2 YYREEE (reference sequence). The J segment lost 5 bases and the V segment lost 5 bases, leaving 7 bases of the junction unmatched. CDR3 sequence: CASSTGTSGLETQYF. CDR3 nucleotide sequence: TGTGCCAGCAGTACCGGGACTAGCGGGTTGGAGACCCAGTACTTC.

This chain joins TRBV30 and TRBJ1-5; the D gene is possibly TRBD1 (6 bases). V was clipped by 0 bases and J by 4 bases, with 10 bases between them. The CDR3 runs to 14 residues. The germline gives CDR1 GTSNPN, CDR2 SVGIG (reference sequence). CDR3 region: CAWSVGTLNQPQHF. CDR3 nucleotide sequence: TGTGCCTGGAGTGTAGGGACACTGAATCAGCCCCAGCATTTT.

This clonotype showed up just once. The rearrangement uses TRBV6-4 and TRBJ2-3, with TRBD2 matching 9 bases. Losses at the gene ends were 0 bases for V and 4 bases for J; bases not matched to a gene: 5. CDR3 size: 16 residues. Germline V CDR1 and CDR2: MRHNA, SNTAGT. CDR3 in amino acids: CASSDSAGGPADTQYF. As DNA, the CDR3 is TGTGCCAGCAGTGACTCCGCGGGAGGGCCTGCAGATACGCAGTATTTT.

The chain joins TRBV25-1 to TRBJ2-3; tentatively, D is TRBD1 or TRBD2 (5 bases each). The CDR3 has 17 residues. The V and J ends lost 3 bases and 4 bases respectively, with 20 bases between them. Germline V lookup: CDR1 MGHDK, CDR2 SYGVNS. The CDR3 DNA reads as TGTGCCAGCAGTGAGCGAAACCGGGACGTTCATGCAGATACGCAGTATTTT. Amino acids: CASSERNRDVHADTQYF.

This clonotype was picked up a small number of times. V gene TRBV6-5 combines with J gene TRBJ1-6; D ambiguous. This CDR3 region has 15 residues. Trimming shortened V by 0 bases and J by 7 bases, and 10 bases separated the two germline ends. Germline-derived CDR1 and CDR2 are MNHEY and SVGAGI. The CDR3 nucleotides are TGTGCCAGCAGTTACTCGGAGACGATAAATTCACCCCTCCACTTT. Translation: CASSYSETINSPLHF.

J is TRBJ1-6 and V is TRBV20-1; D ambiguous. The CDR3 has 15 residues. V was pared by 2 bases and J by 11 bases, with 19 bases between. In germline, CDR1 is DFQATT, CDR2 SNEGSKA (reference sequence). CDR3 sequence reads: CSARPRTSRQTPLHF. The CDR3 DNA sequence: TGCAGTGCTAGACCTAGGACTTCCAGGCAGACACCCCTCCACTTT.

The sample holds a few counts of this clonotype. The chain is built from TRBV20-1 and TRBJ1-2; no clear D gene. The CDR3 runs to 14 residues. The germline V gene encodes CDR1 DFQATT and CDR2 SNEGSKA (reference sequence). The V gene lost 1 base and the J gene lost 0 bases, with 9 bases spanning the gap. CDR3 in DNA: TGCAGTGCTAGAGTAGCAGCTACTAACTATGGCTACACCTTC. It translates to CSARVAATNYGYTF.

This clonotype appeared a few times. The V gene is TRBV28, the J gene TRBJ1-5, with D unresolved. This CDR3 has 13 amino acids. Germline V CDR1 and CDR2: MDHEN, SYDVKM. Trimming removed 1 base from V and 7 bases from J, with 8 bases in between. The CDR3 bases are TGTGCCAGCAGTTTATTAGGGAAACAGCCCCAGCATTTT. Amino acids: CASSLLGKQPQHF.

A single count supports this clonotype. This chain connects TRBV7-8 to TRBJ1-2, with no clear D. The CDR3 loop spans 15 amino acids. The germline gives CDR1 SGHVS, CDR2 FQNEAQ. Deletions cut 1 base from V and 5 bases from J, with 14 bases between. CDR3 sequence reads: CASSLVLRGGYGYTF. In DNA form, the CDR3 reads TGTGCCAGCAGCTTAGTTCTCCGGGGAGGTTATGGCTACACCTTC.

Details on this clonotype: One end of the junction fails to match germline, which may point to a read error. CDR3 in DNA: TGTGCTAGCAGTCGGACTAGCTTTTCAGATACGCAGTATTTT. Protein product: CASSRTSFSDTQYF. The rearrangement links TRBV7-6 to TRBJ2-3; 8 nucleotides agree with TRBD2. The CDR3 loop spans 14 amino acids. In germline, CDR1 is SGHVS, CDR2 FNYEAQ. Combining the CDR3 with reference TRBV7-6 and TRBJ2-3 gives the whole variable domain GAGVSQSPRYKVTKRGQDVALRCDPISGHVSLYWYRQALGQGPEFLTYFNYEAQQDKSGLPNDRFSAERPEGSISTLTIQRTEQRDSAMYRCASSRTSFSDTQYFGPGTRLTVL.

This clonotype was recorded a few times. This chain connects TRBV20-1 to TRBJ1-1; 7 positions agree with TRBD1. This CDR3 spans 14 amino acids. The V gene's germline CDR1 is DFQATT and CDR2 SNEGSKA (reference sequence). J lost 5 bases, V lost 0 bases, and 6 bases had no gene match. The chain's CDR3 is CSARDRQGSTEAFF. The CDR3 DNA reads TGCAGTGCTAGAGATCGACAGGGAAGTACTGAAGCTTTCTTT.

The chain is built from TRBV20-1 and TRBJ2-1; TRBD2 matches at 9 bases. This CDR3 spans 15 amino acids. Losses at the gene ends were 2 bases for V and 9 bases for J; bases not matched to a gene: 11. Germline CDR1 reads DFQATT; CDR2 reads SNEGSKA (reference sequence). CDR3: CSARNSGSQSSEQFF. The CDR3 DNA is TGCAGTGCTAGAAATAGCGGGAGCCAATCCAGTGAGCAGTTCTTC.

The chain recombines TRBV10-3 with TRBJ2-7; D possibly corresponds to TRBD2 (5 bases). Germline assignment: CDR1 ENHRY and CDR2 SYGVKD. CDR3 length: 13 amino acids. The ends were cut back, 2 bases at V and 4 bases at J, with 9 bases in the middle. The CDR3 sequence: CAISEREGYEQYF. The CDR3 DNA is TGTGCCATCAGTGAGCGGGAAGGGTACGAGCAGTACTTC.